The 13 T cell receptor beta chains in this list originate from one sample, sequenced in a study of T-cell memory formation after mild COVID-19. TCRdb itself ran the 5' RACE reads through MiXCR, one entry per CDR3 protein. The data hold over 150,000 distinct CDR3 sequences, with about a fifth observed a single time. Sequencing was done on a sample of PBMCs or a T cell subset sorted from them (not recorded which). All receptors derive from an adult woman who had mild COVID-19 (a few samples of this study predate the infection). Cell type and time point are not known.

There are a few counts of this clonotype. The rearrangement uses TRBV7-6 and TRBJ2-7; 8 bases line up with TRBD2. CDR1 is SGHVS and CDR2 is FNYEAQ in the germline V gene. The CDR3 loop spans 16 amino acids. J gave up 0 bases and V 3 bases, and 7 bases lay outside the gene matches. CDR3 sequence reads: CASSFTIGRGSYEQYF. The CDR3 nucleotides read TGTGCCAGCAGCTTTACTATCGGGAGGGGCTCCTACGAGCAGTACTTC.

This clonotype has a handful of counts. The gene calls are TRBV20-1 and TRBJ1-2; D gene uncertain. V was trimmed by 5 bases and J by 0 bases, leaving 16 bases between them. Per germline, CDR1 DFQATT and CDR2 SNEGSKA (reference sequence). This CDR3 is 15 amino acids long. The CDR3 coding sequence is TGCAGTGCTCAGTACGCAAGCCGTCCTAACTATGGCTACACCTTC. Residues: CSAQYASRPNYGYTF.

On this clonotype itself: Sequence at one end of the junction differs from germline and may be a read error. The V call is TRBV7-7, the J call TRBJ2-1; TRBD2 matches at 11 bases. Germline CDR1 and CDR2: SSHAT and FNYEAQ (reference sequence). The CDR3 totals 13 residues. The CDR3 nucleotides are TGTGCTAGCAGCTGGACTAGCGGGCATGAGCAGTTCTTC. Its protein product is CASSWTSGHEQFF.

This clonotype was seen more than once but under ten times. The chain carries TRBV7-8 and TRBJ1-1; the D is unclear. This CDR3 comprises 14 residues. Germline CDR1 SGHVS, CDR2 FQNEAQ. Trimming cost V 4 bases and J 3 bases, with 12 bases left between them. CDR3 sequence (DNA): TGTGCCAGCAGCTCCCTTCCGGAATACACTGAAGCTTTCTTT. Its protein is CASSSLPEYTEAFF.

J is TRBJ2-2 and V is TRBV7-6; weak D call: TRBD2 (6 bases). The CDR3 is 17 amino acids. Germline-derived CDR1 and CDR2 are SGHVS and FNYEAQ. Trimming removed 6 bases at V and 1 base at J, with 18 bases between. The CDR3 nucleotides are TGTGCCAGCAGTCCAGCGCGGGGCGGATTGAACACCGGGGAGCTGTTTTTT. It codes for CASSPARGGLNTGELFF.

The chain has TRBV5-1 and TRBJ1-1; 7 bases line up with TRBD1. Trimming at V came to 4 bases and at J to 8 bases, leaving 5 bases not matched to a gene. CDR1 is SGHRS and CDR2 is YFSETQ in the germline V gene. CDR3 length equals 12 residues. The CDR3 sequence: CASSPETGEAFF. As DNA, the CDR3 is TGCGCCAGCAGCCCCGAGACAGGGGAAGCTTTCTTT. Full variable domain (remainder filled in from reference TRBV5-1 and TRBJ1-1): KAGVTQTPRYLIKTRGQQVTLSCSPISGHRSVSWYQQTPGQGLQFLFEYFSETQRNKGNFPGRFSGRQFSNSRSEMNVSTLELGDSALYLCASSPETGEAFFGQGTRLTVV.

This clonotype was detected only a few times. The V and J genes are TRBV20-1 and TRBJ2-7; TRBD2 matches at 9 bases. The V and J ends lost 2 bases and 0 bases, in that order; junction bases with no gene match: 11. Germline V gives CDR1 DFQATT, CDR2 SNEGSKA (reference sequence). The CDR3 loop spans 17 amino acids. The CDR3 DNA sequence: TGCAGTGCTAGATCTTATCTGTCTAGCGGGATCTCCTACGAGCAGTACTTC. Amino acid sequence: CSARSYLSSGISYEQYF.

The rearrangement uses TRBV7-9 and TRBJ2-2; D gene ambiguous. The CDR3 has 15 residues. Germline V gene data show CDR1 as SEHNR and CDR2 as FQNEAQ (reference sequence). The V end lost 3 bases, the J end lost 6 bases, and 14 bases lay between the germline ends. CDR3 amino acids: CASSFPGSPPGELFF. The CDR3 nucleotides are TGTGCCAGCAGCTTCCCCGGATCCCCCCCCGGGGAGCTGTTTTTT.

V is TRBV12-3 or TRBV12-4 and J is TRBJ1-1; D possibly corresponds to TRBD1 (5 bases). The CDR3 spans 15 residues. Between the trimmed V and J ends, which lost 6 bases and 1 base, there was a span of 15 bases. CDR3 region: CASSRPGTENTEAFF. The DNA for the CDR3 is TGTGCCAGCAGCAGACCCGGGACGGAGAACACTGAAGCTTTCTTT.

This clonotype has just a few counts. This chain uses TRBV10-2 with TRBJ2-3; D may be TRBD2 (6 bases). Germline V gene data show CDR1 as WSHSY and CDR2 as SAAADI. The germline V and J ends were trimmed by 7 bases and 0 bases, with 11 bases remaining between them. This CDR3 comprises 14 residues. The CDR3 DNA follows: TGCGCCAGCATTTCGGGACTGAGCACAGATACGCAGTATTTT. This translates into CASISGLSTDTQYF.

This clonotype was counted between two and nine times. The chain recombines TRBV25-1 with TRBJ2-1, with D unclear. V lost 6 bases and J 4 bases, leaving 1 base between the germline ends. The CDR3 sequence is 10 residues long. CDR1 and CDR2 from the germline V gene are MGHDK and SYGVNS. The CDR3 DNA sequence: TGTGCCAGCAGGTACAATGAGCAGTTCTTC. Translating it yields CASRYNEQFF.

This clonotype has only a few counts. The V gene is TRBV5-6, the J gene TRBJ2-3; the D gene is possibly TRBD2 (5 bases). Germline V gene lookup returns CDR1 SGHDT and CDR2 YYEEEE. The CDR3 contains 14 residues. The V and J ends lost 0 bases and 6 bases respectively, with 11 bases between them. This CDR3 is CASSLDWEPDTQYF. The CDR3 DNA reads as TGTGCCAGCAGCTTGGACTGGGAGCCGGATACGCAGTATTTT.

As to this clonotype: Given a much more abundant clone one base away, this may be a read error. CDR3 in DNA: TGTGCCAGCGAACCCGTGGGGCAGGATACCCAGTACTTC. Translation: CASEPVGQDTQYF. The chain links TRBV3-1 to TRBJ2-5, with a weak D call TRBD1 (5 bases). Between the trimmed V and J ends, which lost 8 bases and 8 bases, there was a span of 18 bases. The CDR3 length is 13 residues. Looked up from germline, CDR1 is LGHDT and CDR2 is YNNKEL (reference sequence).